One sample yielded the 10 T cell receptor beta chains listed below, sequenced in a study of lymphopenia after photon versus proton radiotherapy. TCRdb's copy holds only in-frame clones and misses some; the assay was immunoSEQ multiplex PCR. The sample shows around 150,000 clones, 70% to 90% of them seen only once. Sequenced here: peripheral blood, sampled from a patient treated with photon-based radiotherapy. Receptors were obtained from a man aged 50 or older with gastric cancer.

Regarding this clone: One end of the junction varies from germline; a read error may be responsible. V and J are TRBV4-1 and TRBJ2-7; 9 bases fit TRBD1. Per the germline V gene, CDR1 is MGHRA and CDR2 is YSYEKL. The CDR3 runs to 14 residues. This CDR3 is CASSHNWDRAEVHF. The CDR3 region has the DNA TGCGCCAGCAGCCATAACTGGGACAGGGCCGAAGTGCACTTC.

A single count supports this clone. V is TRBV25-1 and J is TRBJ1-2; D may be TRBD1 (5 bases). V lost 0 bases to trimming and J lost 0 bases, with 11 bases between them. The CDR3 has 16 residues. Germline-derived CDR1 and CDR2 are MGHDK and SYGVNS. DNA of the CDR3: TGTGCCAGCAGTGAATATATAGGGACCGCTAACTATGGCTACACCTTC. It codes for CASSEYIGTANYGYTF.

V is TRBV7-3 and J is TRBJ2-1; unclear D gene. Germline CDR1 and CDR2: SGHTA and FQGTGA. CDR3 length equals 18 residues. Trimming removed 2 bases from V and 6 bases from J, with 23 bases in between. The CDR3 DNA reads TGTGCCAGCAGCTTATACCCCCCAAGTAGTCGATCGTCCAATGAGCAGTTCTTC. Its protein is CASSLYPPSSRSSNEQFF.

This rearrangement joins TRBV18 to TRBJ2-3; D not certain. Trimming removed 2 bases from V and 6 bases from J, with 9 bases in between. Germline V gene sequence: CDR1 KGHSH, CDR2 LQKENI. CDR3 length equals 13 residues. CDR3 in DNA: TGTGCCAGCTCACCAGACTCCTGGGATACGCAGTATTTT. The encoded protein is CASSPDSWDTQYF. The complete variable domain, with remaining parts taken from reference TRBV18 and TRBJ2-3, reads NAGVMQNPRHLVRRRGQEARLRCSPMKGHSHVYWYRQLPEEGLKFMVYLQKENIIDESGMPKERFSAEFPKEGPSILRIQQVVRGDSAAYFCASSPDSWDTQYFGPGTRLTVL.

The chain is built from TRBV5-6 and TRBJ2-7, with 7 nucleotides matching TRBD1. J lost 10 bases, V lost 5 bases, and 12 bases had no gene match. Germline-derived CDR1 and CDR2 are SGHDT and YYEEEE. CDR3 length equals 13 residues. The chain's CDR3 is CASSPDQQGNQYF. The CDR3 nucleotides are TGTGCCAGCAGTCCCGATCAACAGGGGAACCAGTACTTC.

Note on this clone: The sample carries other DNA sequences with the same CDR3. V gene TRBV4-1 combines with J gene TRBJ1-5, with TRBD1 identical over 10 bases. V gave up 6 bases and J gave up 5 bases; unmatched junction bases: 4. Germline V CDR1 and CDR2: MGHRA, YSYEKL. This CDR3 has 14 amino acids. The CDR3 DNA follows: TGCGCCAGCAGTCGGACAGGGGGGGATCAGCCCCAGCATTTT. The encoded protein is CASSRTGGDQPQHF.

The genes are TRBV25-1 and TRBJ2-7; 10 bases are shared with TRBD2. Germline CDR1 MGHDK, CDR2 SYGVNS. The CDR3 loop spans 13 amino acids. Losses at the gene ends were 6 bases for V and 6 bases for J; bases not matched to a gene: 5. Here the CDR3 DNA reads TGTGCCAGCAGCGTAGCGGGAGGAGCCGAGCAGTACTTC. It is translated as CASSVAGGAEQYF.

This CDR3 reads CAWRPPGETQYF. The CDR3 nucleotides are TGTGCCTGGAGACCACCGGGAGAGACCCAGTACTTC. The chain links TRBV30 to TRBJ2-5; no reliable D call. Germline assignment: CDR1 GTSNPN and CDR2 SVGIG (reference sequence). The V gene lost 3 bases and the J gene lost 4 bases, with 9 bases spanning the gap. The CDR3 contains 12 residues.

The chain is built from TRBV11-2 and TRBJ1-4; D uncertain. Deletions cut 0 bases from V and 8 bases from J, with 4 bases between. This CDR3 has 12 residues. Germline CDR1 SGHAT, CDR2 FQNNGV. Here the CDR3 DNA reads TGTGCCAGCAGCTTAGAGAGGGAAAAACTGTTTTTT. This codes for CASSLEREKLFF.

This chain joins TRBV27 and TRBJ2-2, with 11 bases aligning to TRBD2. CDR1 and CDR2 (germline): MNHEY, SMNVEV (reference sequence). V was clipped by 5 bases and J by 6 bases; unmatched bases: 14. The CDR3 is 18 amino acids. CDR3 region: CASSKLRLAGQWSGELFF. The DNA of the CDR3 is TGTGCCAGCAGTAAACTAAGACTAGCGGGACAGTGGTCCGGGGAGCTGTTTTTT.